This is a list of T cell receptor beta chains from one sample in a study of radiation and T cells in renal cell carcinoma. Generated by immunoSEQ multiplex PCR, the TCRdb table keeps only in-frame clones and is missing some. Of tens of thousands of clones in the sample, less than 85% are singletons; the top ten hold about 2.5%. The specimen comprised blood, sampled from a patient whose treatment included radiotherapy and nephrectomy. The receptors stem from a woman aged 60-75 years with renal cell carcinoma. CDR3s include the opening cysteine and the closing phenylalanine or tryptophan. Each record gives: J gene, D gene, clone size, V gene, CDR3 protein, CDR3 DNA. D genes are given only for firm matches. Rows give clone size only sometimes, using once, few, many, or a class for an expanded clone.

J: TRBJ1-6; D: -; size: few; V: TRBV6-5; CDR3: CATRWTGSNSPLHF; DNA: TGTGCCACCCGTTGGACGGGATCCAATTCACCCCTCCACTTT
J: TRBJ2-5; D: TRBD2; size: -; V: TRBV7-3; CDR3: CASSLTGLAGIETQYF; DNA: TGTGCCAGCAGCTTAACGGGGCTAGCGGGAATAGAGACCCAGTACTTC
J: TRBJ2-2; D: -; size: -; V: TRBV6-5; CDR3: CASSYWMGLGPGELFF; DNA: TGTGCCAGCAGTTACTGGATGGGTCTTGGGCCCGGGGAGCTGTTTTTT
J: TRBJ2-1; D: TRBD2; size: -; V: TRBV9; CDR3: CASSEGLAGVEQFF; DNA: TGTGCCAGCAGCGAGGGGCTAGCGGGAGTTGAGCAGTTCTTC
J: TRBJ1-2; D: -; size: -; V: TRBV9; CDR3: CASSVVTENYGYTF; DNA: TGTGCCAGCAGCGTAGTAACAGAAAACTATGGCTACACCTTC
J: TRBJ1-1; D: -; size: medium-sized; V: TRBV6-6; CDR3: CASSGQMGSPEAFF; DNA: TGTGCCAGCAGTGGCCAGATGGGGTCGCCCGAAGCTTTCTTT
J: TRBJ2-2; D: TRBD1; size: -; V: TRBV19; CDR3: CASSRQGVDTGELFF; DNA: TGTGCCAGTAGTCGACAGGGTGTTGACACCGGGGAGCTGTTTTTT
J: TRBJ2-7; D: TRBD1; size: once; V: TRBV27; CDR3: CASRLTGTDSYEQYF; DNA: TGTGCCAGCAGACTGACCGGGACAGACTCCTACGAGCAGTACTTC
J: TRBJ2-7; D: -; size: -; V: TRBV6-6; CDR3: CAISTGPYEQYF; DNA: TGTGCCATAAGTACAGGGCCCTACGAGCAGTACTTC
J: TRBJ1-2; D: TRBD1; size: -; V: TRBV6-6; CDR3: CASSRDSYGYTF; DNA: TGTGCCAGCAGCCGGGACAGCTATGGCTACACCTTC
J: TRBJ2-7; D: -; size: -; V: TRBV2; CDR3: CASSAYIGGLLEQYF; DNA: TGTGCCAGCAGCGCATACATCGGGGGATTGCTCGAGCAGTACTTC
J: TRBJ2-3; D: TRBD1; size: -; V: TRBV25-1; CDR3: CASAWGTGGSDTQYF; DNA: TGTGCCAGCGCATGGGGGACAGGGGGCTCGGATACGCAGTATTTT
J: TRBJ2-1; D: TRBD2; size: -; V: TRBV7-9; CDR3: CASSDYTGLAGNEQFF; DNA: TGTGCCAGCAGCGACTACACGGGACTAGCGGGAAACGAGCAGTTCTTC
J: TRBJ1-1; D: -; size: -; V: TRBV19; CDR3: CASSGASVNTEAFF; DNA: TGTGCCAGTAGTGGGGCGTCAGTGAACACTGAAGCTTTCTTT
J: TRBJ2-7; D: TRBD2; size: -; V: TRBV7-2; CDR3: CASSLTRGGAKEQYF; DNA: TGTGCCAGCAGCTTAACGCGGGGGGGCGCGAAAGAGCAGTACTTC
J: TRBJ1-2; D: -; size: -; V: TRBV29-1; CDR3: CSVASGTAYGYTF; DNA: TGCAGCGTTGCAAGTGGGACGGCGTATGGCTACACCTTC
J: TRBJ2-3; D: -; size: once; V: TRBV7-2; CDR3: CASSSRGSTDTQYF; DNA: TGTGCCAGCAGCTCTAGGGGTTCGACAGATACGCAGTATTTT
J: TRBJ2-2; D: -; size: -; V: TRBV7-2; CDR3: CASSRDSPTGELFF; DNA: TGTGCCAGCAGCCGAGACAGTCCCACCGGGGAGCTGTTTTTT
J: TRBJ2-3; D: TRBD2; size: -; V: TRBV30; CDR3: CAWSVKGLVKGTDTQYF; DNA: TGTGCCTGGAGTGTAAAGGGACTAGTGAAAGGGACAGATACGCAGTATTTT
J: TRBJ1-4; D: -; size: once; V: TRBV6-5; CDR3: CASRRSSPANEKLFF; DNA: TGTGCCAGCAGGAGAAGTTCACCCGCTAATGAAAAACTGTTTTTT
J: TRBJ2-4; D: TRBD1; size: -; V: TRBV5-1; CDR3: CASSGTGGPGTKNIQYF; DNA: TGCGCCAGCTCCGGGACAGGGGGCCCGGGAACCAAAAACATTCAGTACTTC
J: TRBJ1-1; D: -; size: -; V: TRBV5-5; CDR3: CASSPGFGTEAFF; DNA: TGTGCCAGCAGCCCAGGGTTTGGAACTGAAGCTTTCTTT
J: TRBJ1-5; D: TRBD1; size: -; V: TRBV6-6; CDR3: CASSYSTGAQPQHF; DNA: TGTGCCAGCAGTTACTCGACAGGGGCCCAGCCCCAGCATTTT
J: TRBJ2-7; D: -; size: -; V: TRBV5-1; CDR3: CASSPDGLYEQYF; DNA: TGCGCCAGCAGCCCGGACGGATTATACGAGCAGTACTTC
J: TRBJ2-7; D: -; size: -; V: TRBV6-6; CDR3: CASSYTYSYEQYF; DNA: TGTGCCAGCAGTTACACCTACAGCTACGAGCAGTACTTC
J: TRBJ2-3; D: TRBD2; size: once; V: TRBV5-4; CDR3: CASSLGTSGTDTQYF; DNA: TGTGCCAGCAGCTTGGGGACTAGCGGCACAGATACGCAGTATTTT
J: TRBJ1-3; D: -; size: -; V: TRBV9; CDR3: CASSLEGDPGNTIYF; DNA: TGTGCCAGCAGCCTCGAAGGGGACCCTGGAAACACCATATATTTT
J: TRBJ1-3; D: -; size: -; V: TRBV19; CDR3: CATADTSGNTIYF; DNA: TGTGCCACCGCGGACACCTCTGGAAACACCATATATTTT
J: TRBJ1-1; D: TRBD1; size: once; V: TRBV9; CDR3: CASSASYLRDRVRDTEAFF; DNA: TGTGCCAGCAGCGCCTCATACCTCCGGGACAGGGTTAGGGACACTGAAGCTTTCTTT
J: TRBJ1-1; D: -; size: -; V: TRBV7-9; CDR3: CASSPYPKVGFMNTEAFF; DNA: TGTGCCAGCAGCCCCTACCCCAAGGTAGGGTTCATGAACACTGAAGCTTTCTTT
J: TRBJ2-2; D: TRBD1; size: -; V: TRBV27; CDR3: CASSSSGGTPGELFF; DNA: TGTGCCAGCAGTTCGTCAGGGGGTACCCCCGGGGAGCTGTTTTTT
J: TRBJ1-2; D: -; size: -; V: TRBV28; CDR3: CASSRAQGNYGYTF; DNA: TGTGCCAGCAGTAGGGCCCAGGGTAACTATGGCTACACCTTC
J: TRBJ2-3; D: TRBD2; size: -; V: TRBV19; CDR3: CASSPSGTSTDTQYF; DNA: TGTGCCAGTAGTCCTAGCGGTACTAGCACAGATACGCAGTATTTT
J: TRBJ2-2; D: -; size: -; V: TRBV5-5; CDR3: CASFGSINTGELFF; DNA: TGTGCCAGCTTCGGCAGCATCAACACCGGGGAGCTGTTTTTT
J: TRBJ2-7; D: -; size: -; V: TRBV27; CDR3: CASSLGRNSYEQYF; DNA: TGTGCCAGCAGTTTAGGCCGGAATAGCTACGAGCAGTACTTC
J: TRBJ2-3; D: -; size: -; V: TRBV9; CDR3: CASSVDPASRPGDTDTQYF; DNA: TGTGCCAGCAGCGTCGATCCCGCAAGCCGTCCGGGAGACACAGATACGCAGTATTTT
J: TRBJ1-2; D: TRBD1; size: -; V: TRBV5-6; CDR3: CASSSAGTDGNYGYTF; DNA: TGTGCCAGCAGCTCGGCAGGGACAGATGGTAACTATGGCTACACCTTC
J: TRBJ2-7; D: TRBD2; size: -; V: TRBV4-2; CDR3: CASSQGGLAGSYEQYF; DNA: TGTGCCAGCAGCCAAGGGGGACTAGCGGGAAGCTACGAGCAGTACTTC
J: TRBJ2-1; D: -; size: -; V: TRBV7-2; CDR3: CASSRGGVLYSYNEQFF; DNA: TGTGCCAGCAGCCGAGGGGGGGTCCTTTACTCCTACAATGAGCAGTTCTTC
J: TRBJ2-2; D: TRBD2; size: -; V: TRBV7-3; CDR3: CASRTAGTSGAGELFF; DNA: TGTGCCAGCAGAACCGCCGGGACTAGCGGGGCCGGGGAGCTGTTTTTT
J: TRBJ2-2; D: -; size: few; V: TRBV9; CDR3: CASSVLGTNTGELFF; DNA: TGTGCCAGCAGCGTGCTGGGCACGAACACCGGGGAGCTGTTTTTT
J: TRBJ2-2; D: -; size: -; V: TRBV27; CDR3: CASSSQLQGRVNTGELFF; DNA: TGTGCCAGCAGTTCCCAATTACAGGGTCGAGTGAACACCGGGGAGCTGTTTTTT
J: TRBJ1-6; D: -; size: -; V: TRBV2; CDR3: CASNWGGSYNSPLHF; DNA: TGTGCCAGCAACTGGGGCGGCTCCTATAATTCACCCCTCCACTTT
J: TRBJ2-7; D: -; size: -; V: TRBV7-2; CDR3: CASSLVISAAYEQYF; DNA: TGTGCCAGCAGCTTAGTGATTAGCGCAGCCTACGAGCAGTACTTC
J: TRBJ2-2; D: -; size: -; V: TRBV9; CDR3: CASSVGSGSWNTGELFF; DNA: TGTGCCAGCAGCGTAGGGTCGGGGTCCTGGAACACCGGGGAGCTGTTTTTT
J: TRBJ1-1; D: -; size: -; V: TRBV6-5; CDR3: CASSEARLEAFF; DNA: TGTGCCAGCAGTGAAGCGAGGTTGGAAGCTTTCTTT
J: TRBJ2-3; D: -; size: -; V: TRBV4-1; CDR3: CASSQHGGTDTQYF; DNA: TGCGCCAGCAGCCAACACGGGGGCACAGATACGCAGTATTTT
J: TRBJ2-7; D: -; size: -; V: TRBV6-8; CDR3: CASSYPDVPSSYEQYF; DNA: TGTGCCAGCAGTTACCCCGATGTCCCGAGCTCCTACGAGCAGTACTTC
J: TRBJ1-5; D: TRBD1; size: -; V: TRBV15; CDR3: CATRQGRNQPQHF; DNA: TGTGCCACACGACAGGGACGAAACCAGCCCCAGCATTTT
J: TRBJ1-3; D: -; size: -; V: TRBV28; CDR3: CASKEFSGNTIYF; DNA: TGTGCCAGCAAGGAGTTCTCTGGAAACACCATATATTTT
J: TRBJ1-1; D: TRBD1; size: -; V: TRBV15; CDR3: CATSRGARDSNTEAFF; DNA: TGTGCCACCAGCAGGGGGGCGCGGGACAGCAACACTGAAGCTTTCTTT